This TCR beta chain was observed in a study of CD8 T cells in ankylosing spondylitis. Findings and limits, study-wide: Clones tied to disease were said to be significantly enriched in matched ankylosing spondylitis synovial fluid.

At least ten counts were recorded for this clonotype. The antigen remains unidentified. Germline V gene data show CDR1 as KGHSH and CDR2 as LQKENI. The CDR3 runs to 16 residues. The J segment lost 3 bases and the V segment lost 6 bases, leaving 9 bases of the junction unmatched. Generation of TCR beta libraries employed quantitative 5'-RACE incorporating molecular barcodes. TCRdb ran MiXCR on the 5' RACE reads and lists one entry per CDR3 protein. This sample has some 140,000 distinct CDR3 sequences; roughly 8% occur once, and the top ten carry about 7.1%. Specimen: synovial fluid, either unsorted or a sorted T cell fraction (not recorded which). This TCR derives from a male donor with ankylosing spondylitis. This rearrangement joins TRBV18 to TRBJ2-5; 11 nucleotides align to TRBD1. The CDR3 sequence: CASSPRDRGFEETQYF. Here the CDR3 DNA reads TGTGCCAGCTCCCCGAGGGACAGGGGGTTCGAAGAGACCCAGTACTTC.